This is a list of T cell receptor beta chains from one sample in a study of Ad26.COV2.S vaccination and SARS-CoV-2 variants. The method was immunoSEQ multiplex PCR; TCRdb's version includes in-frame clones alone and lacks a portion of them. The sample yields 300,000 to 350,000 clones, 75% to 90% seen once. The sample here was peripheral blood, taken in a trial of Ad26.COV2.S vaccine versus placebo. The receptors stem from a person between 18 and 65 years old who received the Ad26.COV2.S COVID-19 vaccine or a placebo. Each CDR3 is given with its conserved first and last residue. Fields, in order: V gene, D gene, J gene, CDR3 protein. A D gene is named only where the DNA matches it firmly.

v_gene: TRBV11-2
d_gene: NA
j_gene: TRBJ1-5
CDR3aa: CASSLTGPNQPQHF

v_gene: TRBV6-5
d_gene: TRBD1
j_gene: TRBJ1-4
CDR3aa: CASSYGGTGNEKLFF

v_gene: TRBV28
d_gene: TRBD1
j_gene: TRBJ2-7
CDR3aa: CASSIPGQATYEQYF

v_gene: TRBV4-2
d_gene: NA
j_gene: TRBJ2-5
CDR3aa: CASSPGNQETQYF

v_gene: TRBV28
d_gene: NA
j_gene: TRBJ1-5
CDR3aa: CASSLGGVGNQPQHF

v_gene: TRBV5-6
d_gene: TRBD1
j_gene: TRBJ1-3
CDR3aa: CASSLDRAQGNTIYF

v_gene: TRBV19
d_gene: TRBD2
j_gene: TRBJ2-3
CDR3aa: CASSGRHTDTQYF

v_gene: TRBV6-2/TRBV6-3
d_gene: NA
j_gene: TRBJ1-5
CDR3aa: CASSYPGGDNQPQHF

v_gene: TRBV11-2
d_gene: NA
j_gene: TRBJ2-7
CDR3aa: CASSLGPGSYEQYF

v_gene: TRBV7-2
d_gene: NA
j_gene: TRBJ2-3
CDR3aa: CASSLNGATRADTQYF

v_gene: TRBV24-1
d_gene: TRBD1
j_gene: TRBJ2-5
CDR3aa: CATSEAGTGAEETQYF

v_gene: TRBV5-4
d_gene: NA
j_gene: TRBJ2-1
CDR3aa: CASSLGHNEQFF

v_gene: TRBV5-1
d_gene: NA
j_gene: TRBJ2-7
CDR3aa: CASSLGGKGVYEQYF

v_gene: TRBV11-2
d_gene: NA
j_gene: TRBJ2-2
CDR3aa: CASSPFLGRGAGELFF

v_gene: TRBV28
d_gene: TRBD1
j_gene: TRBJ1-5
CDR3aa: CASRRTGGSNQPQHF

v_gene: TRBV9
d_gene: NA
j_gene: TRBJ2-2
CDR3aa: CASARGPSVNTGELFF

v_gene: TRBV5-1
d_gene: NA
j_gene: TRBJ1-6
CDR3aa: CASSLDGPGNSPLHF

v_gene: TRBV2
d_gene: NA
j_gene: TRBJ2-3
CDR3aa: CASGGRSPDTQYF

v_gene: TRBV15
d_gene: NA
j_gene: TRBJ1-5
CDR3aa: CATTTGKRGNQPQHF

v_gene: TRBV19
d_gene: TRBD1
j_gene: TRBJ2-7
CDR3aa: CASSRTGGYEQYF

v_gene: TRBV7-9
d_gene: NA
j_gene: TRBJ1-1
CDR3aa: CASSFPSGKGTEAFF

v_gene: TRBV6-5
d_gene: NA
j_gene: TRBJ1-1
CDR3aa: CASSYGGNTEAFF

v_gene: TRBV10-3
d_gene: NA
j_gene: TRBJ1-5
CDR3aa: CAIKSEQGNQPQHF

v_gene: TRBV19
d_gene: TRBD1
j_gene: TRBJ1-1
CDR3aa: CASSMKQGARGTEAFF